This T cell receptor (beta chain) comes out of a study of T cells in Graves' hyperthyroidism and ophthalmopathy. Study-wide results and limits: Ophthalmopathy stood apart from stable hyperthyroidism in a 13 V-J model.

RNA transcripts served as the template for amplifying TCR beta CDR3 regions. The study used the HTBI primer set for a first-round RT-PCR of the TCR CDR3. TCRdb reprocessed the multiplex PCR reads via MiXCR and lists one record per CDR3 protein. The sample has around 380,000 distinct CDR3 sequences, approximately 15% seen once. The sample holds many counts of this clonotype. Its antigen is currently unknown. Among the patients, aged 18 to 65, hyperthyroidism was newly diagnosed and had lasted under 2 months. Diagnoses used clinical symptoms, serum thyroxine and TRAb, thyroid ultrasound and orbital computed tomography. Blood from later-ophthalmopathy patients was taken at first hyperthyroidism diagnosis. In germline, CDR1 is MNHEY, CDR2 SMNVEV (reference sequence). V lost 2 bases, J lost 5 bases, and 9 bases lay in between. There are 13 residues in the CDR3.

The sequencing sample was made of blood. The chain joins TRBV27 to TRBJ1-1; possible D gene TRBD1, 6 bases. The TCR was taken from a man aged 25-45 years with Graves' hyperthyroidism that later progressed to Graves' ophthalmopathy. This CDR3 is CASSLGGLTEAFF. The CDR3 DNA reads as TGTGCCAGCAGTTTAGGGGGCTTGACTGAAGCTTTCTTT.